This is a list of T cell receptor beta chains from one sample in a study of T cell changes during pregnancy in multiple sclerosis. The repertoire was sequenced with immunoSEQ multiplex PCR; TCRdb's copy has only in-frame clones and lacks some. The sample carries about 61,000 clones, about nine tenths recorded once. This sample comprised peripheral blood, obtained in the first trimester of pregnancy. The receptors were gathered from a female donor in good health, enrolled as a control in a pregnancy study. Both conserved end residues are part of each CDR3.

TRBV19 CASRPTGFNYGYTF
TRBV2 CASSVKGEEGYTF
TRBV15 CATSSILSNQPQHF
TRBV4-2 CASSPGISEAFF
TRBV28 CASSPSTGYTEAFF
TRBV7-2 CASRGQTGSYEQYF
TRBV14 CASSQVAGTGYGYTF
TRBV9 CASSGVLRTDSRYNYGYTF
TRBV7-2 CASSPGQGPYTQYF
TRBV6-1 CASSELAGDQETQYF
TRBV5-6 CASSLSWAGLTDTQYF